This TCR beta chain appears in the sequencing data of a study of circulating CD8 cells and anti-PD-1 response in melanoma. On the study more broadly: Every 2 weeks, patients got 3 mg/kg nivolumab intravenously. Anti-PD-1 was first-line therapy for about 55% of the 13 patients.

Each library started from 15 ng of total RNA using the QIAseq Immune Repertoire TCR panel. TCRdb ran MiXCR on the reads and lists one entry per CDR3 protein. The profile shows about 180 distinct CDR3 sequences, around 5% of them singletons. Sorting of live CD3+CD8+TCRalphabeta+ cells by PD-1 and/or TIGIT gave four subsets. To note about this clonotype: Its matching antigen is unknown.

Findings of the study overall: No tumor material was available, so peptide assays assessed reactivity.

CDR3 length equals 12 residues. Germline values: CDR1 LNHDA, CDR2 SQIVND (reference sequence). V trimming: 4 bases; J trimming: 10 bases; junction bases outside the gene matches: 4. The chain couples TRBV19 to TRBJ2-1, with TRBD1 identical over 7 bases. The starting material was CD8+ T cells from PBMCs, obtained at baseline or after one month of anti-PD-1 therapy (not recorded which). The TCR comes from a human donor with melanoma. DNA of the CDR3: TGTGCCAGTAGTAGCGACAGGGCCGAGCAGTTCTTC. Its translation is CASSSDRAEQFF.